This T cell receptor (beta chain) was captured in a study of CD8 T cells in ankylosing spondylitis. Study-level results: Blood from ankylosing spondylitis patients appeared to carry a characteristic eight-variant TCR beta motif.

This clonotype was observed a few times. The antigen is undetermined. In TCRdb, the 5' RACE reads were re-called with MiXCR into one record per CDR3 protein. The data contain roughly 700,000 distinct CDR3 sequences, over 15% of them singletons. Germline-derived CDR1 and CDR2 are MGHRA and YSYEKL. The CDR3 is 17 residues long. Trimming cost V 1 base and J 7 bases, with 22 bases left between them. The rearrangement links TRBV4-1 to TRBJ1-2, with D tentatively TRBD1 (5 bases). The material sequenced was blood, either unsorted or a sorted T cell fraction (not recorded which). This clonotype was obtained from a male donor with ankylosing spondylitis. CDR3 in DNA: TGCGCCAGCAGCCAAGTAGTGGATGTGGGGGAAGTCGGTGGCTACACCTTC. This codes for CASSQVVDVGEVGGYTF.